The 12 T cell receptor beta chains given below trace back to one sample, sequenced in a study of shared clonotypes between healthy human individuals. Here immunoSEQ multiplex PCR was the method, and the copy in TCRdb shows in-frame clones only, minus some. The repertoire holds some 2,000,000 clones, with approximately 94% as singletons. Sequencing was done on a sample of naive CD4+ T cells sorted from blood. As for subset: CD45RA+ positively selected. The receptors originated from a man aged 18-30 years in good health.

Notes on this clone: Additional DNA sequences in this sample encode the identical CDR3. The V call is TRBV5-1, the J call TRBJ2-7, with TRBD1 matching 9 bases. Trimming took 0 bases from V and 4 from J; bases not matched to a gene: 2. Germline V CDR1 and CDR2: SGHRS, YFSETQ. CDR3 length: 14 residues. The CDR3 here is CASSLGQGVYEQYF. DNA of the CDR3: TGCGCCAGCAGCTTGGGACAGGGGGTGTACGAGCAGTACTTC. Based on the CDR3 plus reference TRBV5-1 and TRBJ2-7, the full variable domain is KAGVTQTPRYLIKTRGQQVTLSCSPISGHRSVSWYQQTPGQGLQFLFEYFSETQRNKGNFPGRFSGRQFSNSRSEMNVSTLELGDSALYLCASSLGQGVYEQYFGPGTRLTVT.

This chain links TRBV5-4 with TRBJ2-2; the D is unclear. Germline V CDR1 and CDR2: SGHNT, YYREEE (reference sequence). V was trimmed by 0 bases and J by 4 bases, leaving 10 bases between them. This CDR3 is 15 amino acids long. CDR3 sequence reads: CASSLARIPTGELFF. The CDR3, as DNA: TGTGCCAGCAGCTTGGCCAGGATCCCCACCGGGGAGCTGTTTTTT.

This chain joins TRBV30 and TRBJ2-2; perhaps TRBD2 as D (6 bases). The V end lost 2 bases, the J end lost 6 bases, and 19 bases lay between the germline ends. The CDR3 loop spans 16 amino acids. Germline V gene lookup returns CDR1 GTSNPN and CDR2 SVGIG (reference sequence). The CDR3 loop reads CAWSKEHGRVSGELFF. The CDR3 nucleotides are TGTGCCTGGAGTAAGGAGCACGGGAGAGTGTCCGGGGAGCTGTTTTTT.

This rearrangement joins TRBV6-1 to TRBJ1-1, with D possibly being TRBD1 (6 bases). This CDR3 comprises 14 residues. CDR1 is MNHNS, CDR2 SASEGT, per germline. The V and J ends lost 2 bases and 11 bases respectively, with 18 bases between them. The CDR3: CASSETVFGGAAFF. CDR3 DNA sequence: TGTGCCAGCAGTGAAACCGTATTCGGGGGGGCTGCTTTCTTT.

The chain couples TRBV10-3 to TRBJ1-5; D might be TRBD1 (5 bases). Trimming shortened V by 6 bases and J by 4 bases, and 10 bases separated the two germline ends. The CDR3 is 13 amino acids. The germline gives CDR1 ENHRY, CDR2 SYGVKD. The CDR3 DNA is TGTGCCATCAGCCCACAGGAGAATCAGCCCCAGCATTTT. Amino acid sequence: CAISPQENQPQHF.

The chain is built from TRBV19 and TRBJ1-3; 9 bases map to TRBD1. Germline V CDR1 and CDR2: LNHDA, SQIVND (reference sequence). The CDR3 spans 16 residues. With 5 bases clipped from V and 1 base from J, the junction kept 6 bases outside the gene matches. CDR3 region: CASSVSGQGSGNTIYF. The CDR3 nucleotides read TGTGCCAGTAGTGTATCCGGACAGGGGTCTGGAAACACCATATATTTT.

The chain recombines TRBV19 with TRBJ1-2, with D unclear. The V end lost 5 bases, the J end lost 0 bases, and 13 bases lay between the germline ends. The germline V gene has CDR1 LNHDA and CDR2 SQIVND (reference sequence). The CDR3 extends over 15 amino acids. CDR3 sequence: CASSRRREANYGYTF. CDR3 bases: TGTGCCAGTAGTCGACGCCGAGAAGCTAACTATGGCTACACCTTC. Looking up the rest from reference TRBV19 and TRBJ1-2 gives the full variable domain: DGGITQSPKYLFRKEGQNVTLSCEQNLNHDAMYWYRQDPGQGLRLIYYSQIVNDFQKGDIAEGYSVSREKKESFPLTVTSAQKNPTAFYLCASSRRREANYGYTFGSGTRLTVV.

V gene TRBV6-6 combines with J gene TRBJ2-1; 7 bases line up with TRBD2. Germline V gene lookup returns CDR1 MNHNY and CDR2 SVGAGI (reference sequence). V shed 4 bases, J shed 0 bases, and the junction held 6 bases outside the gene matches. CDR3 size: 16 residues. The CDR3 sequence: CASSSMGGSSYNEQFF. CDR3 bases: TGTGCCAGCAGTTCCATGGGCGGGAGCTCCTACAATGAGCAGTTCTTC.

The J gene is TRBJ1-2, the V gene TRBV27; maybe TRBD1 (5 bases). The CDR3 contains 14 residues. CDR1 MNHEY and CDR2 SMNVEV come from the germline V gene (reference sequence). V was cut by 5 bases and J by 7 bases, with 17 bases left in between. CDR3 region: CASSGITGIGGYTF. The CDR3 region has the DNA TGTGCCAGCAGTGGGATTACAGGTATCGGTGGCTACACCTTC.

This chain links TRBV2 with TRBJ1-2; 7 bases match TRBD1. There are 11 residues in the CDR3. Germline CDR1 SNHLY, CDR2 FYNNEI. With 9 bases clipped from V and 6 bases from J, the junction kept 4 bases outside the gene matches. CDR3 coding DNA: TGTGCCAGTTCAGGGGGTAATGGCTACACCTTC. Encoded protein: CASSGGNGYTF.

The chain recombines TRBV6-1 with TRBJ2-1; 8 bases line up with TRBD2. CDR1 and CDR2 (germline): MNHNS, SASEGT. The CDR3 is 18 amino acids. J gave up 1 base and V 6 bases, and 14 bases lay outside the gene matches. In DNA, the CDR3 is TGTGCCAGCAGGGAAATTATCGGGGGGGCCAAGTCCTACAATGAGCAGTTCTTC. Protein sequence: CASREIIGGAKSYNEQFF.

The chain carries TRBV6-5 and TRBJ2-7, with D perhaps TRBD2 (6 bases). Looked up from germline, CDR1 is MNHEY and CDR2 is SVGAGI. There are 15 residues in the CDR3. The V and J ends lost 2 bases and 7 bases respectively, with 18 bases between them. The CDR3 region has the DNA TGTGCCAGCAGTTACGGGGGACTCCTTTCTAGGGAGCAGTACTTC. Amino acid sequence: CASSYGGLLSREQYF.